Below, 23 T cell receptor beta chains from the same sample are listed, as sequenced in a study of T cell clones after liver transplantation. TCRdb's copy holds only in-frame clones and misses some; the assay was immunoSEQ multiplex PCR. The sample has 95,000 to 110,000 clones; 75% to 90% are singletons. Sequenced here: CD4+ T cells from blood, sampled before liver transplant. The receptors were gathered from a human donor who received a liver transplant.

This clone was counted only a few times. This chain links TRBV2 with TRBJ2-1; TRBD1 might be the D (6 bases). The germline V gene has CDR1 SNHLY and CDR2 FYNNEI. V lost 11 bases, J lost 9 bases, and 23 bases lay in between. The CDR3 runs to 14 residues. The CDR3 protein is CAPNRGRSRSEQFF. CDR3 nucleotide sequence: TGTGCCCCTAATAGGGGGAGAAGTAGGAGTGAGCAGTTCTTC.

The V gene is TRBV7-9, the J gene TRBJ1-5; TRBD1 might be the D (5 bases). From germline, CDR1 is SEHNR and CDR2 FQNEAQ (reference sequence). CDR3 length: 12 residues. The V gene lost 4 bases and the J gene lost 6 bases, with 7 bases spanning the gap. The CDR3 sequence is CASSWQGQPQHF. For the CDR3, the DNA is TGTGCCAGCAGCTGGCAGGGTCAGCCCCAGCATTTT.

DNA for the CDR3: TGTGCCAGCGGGACACGTAGCGGGAGGCTCAACGAGCAGTACTTC. The encoded protein is CASGTRSGRLNEQYF. This chain connects TRBV6-6 to TRBJ2-7, with 10 bases aligning to TRBD2. The CDR3 covers 15 residues. Germline CDR1 and CDR2: MNHNY and SVGAGI (reference sequence). V lost 8 bases to trimming and J lost 5 bases; unmatched junction nucleotides: 12.

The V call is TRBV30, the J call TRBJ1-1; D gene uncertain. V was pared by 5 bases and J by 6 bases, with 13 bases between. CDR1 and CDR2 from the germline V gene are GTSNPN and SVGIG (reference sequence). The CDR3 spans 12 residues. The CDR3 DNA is TGTGCCTGGGGATACTCGGCCCCTGAAGCTTTCTTT. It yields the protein CAWGYSAPEAFF.

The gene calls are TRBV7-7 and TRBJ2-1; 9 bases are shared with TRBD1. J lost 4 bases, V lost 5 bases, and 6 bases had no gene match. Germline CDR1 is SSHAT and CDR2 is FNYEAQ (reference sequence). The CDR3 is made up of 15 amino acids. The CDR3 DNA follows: TGTGCCAGCAGCGCCGGGACAGGGAGGTACAATGAGCAGTTCTTC. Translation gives CASSAGTGRYNEQFF.

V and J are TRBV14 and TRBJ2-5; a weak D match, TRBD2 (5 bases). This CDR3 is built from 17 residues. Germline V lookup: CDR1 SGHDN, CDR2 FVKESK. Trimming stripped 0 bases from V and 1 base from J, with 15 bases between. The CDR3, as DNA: TGTGCCAGCAGCCAAGATTCAGTCCTAGCCCGCCAAGAGACCCAGTACTTC. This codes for CASSQDSVLARQETQYF.

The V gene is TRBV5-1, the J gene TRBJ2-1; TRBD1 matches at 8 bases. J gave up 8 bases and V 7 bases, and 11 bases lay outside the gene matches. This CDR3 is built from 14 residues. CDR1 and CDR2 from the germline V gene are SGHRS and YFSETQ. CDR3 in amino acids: CASGKAQGVDEQFF. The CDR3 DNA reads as TGCGCCAGCGGGAAAGCACAGGGGGTAGATGAGCAGTTCTTC.

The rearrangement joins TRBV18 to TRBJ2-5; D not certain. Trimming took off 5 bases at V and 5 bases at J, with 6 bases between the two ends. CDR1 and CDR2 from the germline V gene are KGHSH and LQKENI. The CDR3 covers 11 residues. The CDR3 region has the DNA TGTGCCAGCTCATCACGCGAGACCCAGTACTTC. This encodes CASSSRETQYF.

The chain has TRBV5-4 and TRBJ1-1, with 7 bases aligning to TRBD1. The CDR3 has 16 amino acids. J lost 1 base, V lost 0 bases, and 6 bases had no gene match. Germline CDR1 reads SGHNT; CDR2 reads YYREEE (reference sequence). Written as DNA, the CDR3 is TGTGCCAGCAGCTTGGGCGGGACAGTGAAGAACACTGAAGCTTTCTTT. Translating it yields CASSLGGTVKNTEAFF.

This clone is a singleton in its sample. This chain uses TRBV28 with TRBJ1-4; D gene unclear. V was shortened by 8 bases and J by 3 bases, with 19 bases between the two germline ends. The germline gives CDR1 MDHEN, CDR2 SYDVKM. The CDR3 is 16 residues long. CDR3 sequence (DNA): TGTGCCAGCCGCCAAACCGACGGACGGCCTAATGAAAAACTGTTTTTT. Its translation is CASRQTDGRPNEKLFF.

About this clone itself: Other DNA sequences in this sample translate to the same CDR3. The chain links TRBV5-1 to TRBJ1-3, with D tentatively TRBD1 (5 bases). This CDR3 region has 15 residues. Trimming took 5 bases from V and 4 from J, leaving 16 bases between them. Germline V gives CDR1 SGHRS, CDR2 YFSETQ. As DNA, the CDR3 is TGCGCCAGCAGACCTGAACCTAACAGGGGAAACACCATATATTTT. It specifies CASRPEPNRGNTIYF.

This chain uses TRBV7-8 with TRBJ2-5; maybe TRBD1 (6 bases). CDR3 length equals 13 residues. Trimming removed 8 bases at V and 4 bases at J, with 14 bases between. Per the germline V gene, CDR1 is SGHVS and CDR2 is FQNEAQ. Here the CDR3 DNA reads TGTGCCAGCTTATCGGACAGAGGAGAGACCCAGTACTTC. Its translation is CASLSDRGETQYF. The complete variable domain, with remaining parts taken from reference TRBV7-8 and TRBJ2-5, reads GAGVSQSPRYKVAKRGQDVALRCDPISGHVSLFWYQQALGQGPEFLTYFQNEAQLDKSGLPSDRFFAERPEGSVSTLKIQRTQQEDSAVYLCASLSDRGETQYFGPGTRLLVL.

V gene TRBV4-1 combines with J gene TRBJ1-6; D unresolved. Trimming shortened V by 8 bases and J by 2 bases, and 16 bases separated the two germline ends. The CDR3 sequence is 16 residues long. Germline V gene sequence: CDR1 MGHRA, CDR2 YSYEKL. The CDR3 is CASSVVTVPYNSPLHF. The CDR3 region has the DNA TGCGCCAGCTCAGTTGTCACAGTTCCCTATAATTCACCCCTCCACTTT.

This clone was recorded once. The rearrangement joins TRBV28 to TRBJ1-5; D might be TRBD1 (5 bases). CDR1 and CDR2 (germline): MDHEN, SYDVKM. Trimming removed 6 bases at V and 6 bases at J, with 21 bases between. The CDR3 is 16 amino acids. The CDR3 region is CASSLLFRGRVQPQHF. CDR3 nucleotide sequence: TGTGCCAGCAGCCTTCTCTTCCGGGGGAGGGTTCAGCCCCAGCATTTT.

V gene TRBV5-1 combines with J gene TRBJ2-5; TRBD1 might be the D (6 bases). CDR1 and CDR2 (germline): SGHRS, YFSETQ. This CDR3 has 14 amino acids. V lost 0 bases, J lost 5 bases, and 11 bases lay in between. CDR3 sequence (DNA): TGCGCCAGCAGCTTGGGGCAGAGGGGGGAGACCCAGTACTTC. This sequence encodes CASSLGQRGETQYF.

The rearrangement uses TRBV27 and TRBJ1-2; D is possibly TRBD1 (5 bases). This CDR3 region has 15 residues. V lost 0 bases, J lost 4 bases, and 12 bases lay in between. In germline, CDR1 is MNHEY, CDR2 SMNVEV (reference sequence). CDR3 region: CASSLSSAGPYGYTF. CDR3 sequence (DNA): TGTGCCAGCAGTTTATCTTCGGCAGGGCCCTATGGCTACACCTTC.

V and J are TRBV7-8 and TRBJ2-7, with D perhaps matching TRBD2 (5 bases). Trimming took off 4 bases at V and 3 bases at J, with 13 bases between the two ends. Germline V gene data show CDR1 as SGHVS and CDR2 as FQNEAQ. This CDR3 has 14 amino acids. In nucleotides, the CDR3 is TGTGCCAGCAGCTCCCGGACGGGGTTCTACGAGCAGTACTTC. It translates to CASSSRTGFYEQYF.

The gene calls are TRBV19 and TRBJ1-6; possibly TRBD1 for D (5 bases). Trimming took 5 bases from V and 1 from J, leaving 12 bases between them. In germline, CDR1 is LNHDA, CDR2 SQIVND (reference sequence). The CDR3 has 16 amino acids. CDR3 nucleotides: TGTGCCAGTAGTGTTGGGGGAATTTCCTATAATTCACCCCTCCACTTT. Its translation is CASSVGGISYNSPLHF.

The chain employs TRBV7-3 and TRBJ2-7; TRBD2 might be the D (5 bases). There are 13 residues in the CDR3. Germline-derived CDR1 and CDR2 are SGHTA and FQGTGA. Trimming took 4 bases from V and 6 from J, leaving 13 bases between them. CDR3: CASSSIEGGEQYF. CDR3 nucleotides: TGTGCCAGCAGCTCAATCGAGGGCGGCGAGCAGTACTTC.

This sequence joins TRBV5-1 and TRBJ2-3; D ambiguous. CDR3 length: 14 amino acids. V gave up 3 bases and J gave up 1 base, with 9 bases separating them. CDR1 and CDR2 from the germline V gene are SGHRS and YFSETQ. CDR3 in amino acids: CASSSRLGTDTQYF. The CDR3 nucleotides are TGCGCCAGCAGCTCACGACTGGGCACAGATACGCAGTATTTT.

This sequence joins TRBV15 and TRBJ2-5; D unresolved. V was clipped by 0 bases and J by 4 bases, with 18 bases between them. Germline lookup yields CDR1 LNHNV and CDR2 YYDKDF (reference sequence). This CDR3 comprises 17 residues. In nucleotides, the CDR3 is TGTGCCACCAGCAGAGATTGGAGCGACCTCTTGCGAGAGACCCAGTACTTC. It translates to CATSRDWSDLLRETQYF.

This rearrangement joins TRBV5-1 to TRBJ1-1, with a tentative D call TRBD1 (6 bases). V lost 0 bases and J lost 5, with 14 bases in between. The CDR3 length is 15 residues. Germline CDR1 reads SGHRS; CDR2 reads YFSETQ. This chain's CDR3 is CASSLGQGLGTEAFF. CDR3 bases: TGCGCCAGCAGCTTGGGGCAGGGGTTGGGGACTGAAGCTTTCTTT.

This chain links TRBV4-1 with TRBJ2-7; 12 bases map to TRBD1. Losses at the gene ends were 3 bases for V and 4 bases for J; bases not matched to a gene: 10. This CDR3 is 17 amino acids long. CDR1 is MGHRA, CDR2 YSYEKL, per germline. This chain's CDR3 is CASSHPHRGQGAYEQYF. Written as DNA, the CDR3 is TGCGCCAGCAGCCACCCCCACCGGGGACAGGGGGCTTACGAGCAGTACTTC.